This T cell receptor (beta chain) was identified in a study of blood T cell repertoires in COVID-19. Study background: The samples span acute and convalescent COVID-19 from the United States, Italy and Spain. From T cells, B-cell-depleted T cells, or PBMCs came the material, which was cDNA or gDNA.

Germline V gene sequence: CDR1 KGHDR, CDR2 SFDVKD. V was clipped by 4 bases and J by 7 bases; unmatched bases: 7. The length of the CDR3 is 15 residues. Authors' processing steps: Reference gene primer amplification gave nucleated cell count estimates. TCRdb's copy holds only in-frame clones and misses some; the assay was immunoSEQ multiplex PCR. The V and J calls and clone size are taken from that table; D and trimming were inferred from the DNA. The table lists approximately 100,000 clones, nearly 90% of them singletons, with more than 5.5% in the top ten. The sample taken for sequencing was peripheral blood. V is TRBV24-1 and J is TRBJ2-1, with 9 bases lining up with TRBD2. The origin of this receptor is a woman aged 55 to 70 with acute or convalescent COVID-19. The CDR3: CATSDGGLALNEQFF. The CDR3 DNA sequence: TGTGCCACCAGTGACGGTGGACTAGCGTTGAATGAGCAGTTCTTC.